The 14 T cell receptor beta chains given below trace back to one sample, sequenced in a study of tumor and adjacent non-tumor tissue in lung cancer (dated by TCRdb to the late 2010s). Library preparation used multiplex PCR. Data came from an Illumina HiSeq 2500. TCRbeta libraries were built by three rounds of nested PCR using primers (Table S4), following protocols modified from ARM-PCR. TCRdb ran its own pipeline on the public reads, namely fastp trimming at Q25 and MiXCR clone calling, and kept in-frame beta chains. Every distinct CDR3 protein forms one entry, paired with its most common genes and DNA. Recorded for this sample are 40,000 to 45,000 distinct CDR3 sequences; more than 50% of them occurred a single time. In total, the top ten clones hold under 50% of the sample. Bulk unsorted tissue served as the source for RNA extraction, and RNA quality was assessed using a NanoDrop ND-1000 and an Agilent 2100. Normal lung samples were distant non-tumor tissue taken more than 3 cm from the tumor edge.

The sample was distant non-tumor lung tissue. These receptors were collected from a man in his forties or fifties with non-small cell lung cancer.

In the case of this clonotype: Since a much larger clone is just one base distant, this may be a read error. The rearrangement uses TRBV5-1 and TRBJ2-7; weak D call: TRBD1 (5 bases). This CDR3 region has 14 residues. Germline V CDR1 and CDR2: SGHRS, YFSETQ. CDR3 protein: CASSAVQAVDEQHF. CDR3 bases: TGCGCCAGCAGCGCGGTACAGGCGGTCGACGAGCAGCACTTC. Together with reference TRBV5-1 and TRBJ2-7, the CDR3 gives the full variable domain: KAGVTQTPRYLIKTRGQQVTLSCSPISGHRSVSWYQQTPGQGLQFLFEYFSETQRNKGNFPGRFSGRQFSNSRSEMNVSTLELGDSALYLCASSAVQAVDEQHFGPGTRLTVT.

This rearrangement joins TRBV28 to TRBJ2-5, with a weak D call TRBD1 (5 bases). CDR1 and CDR2 (germline): MDHEN, SYDVKM. CDR3 length: 13 amino acids. Trimming left V 3 bases short and J 11 bases short, with 16 bases between. The CDR3 nucleotides read TGTGCCAGCAGTTTCGTATCTAATCGGACACAGTACTTC. Its protein product is CASSFVSNRTQYF.

This clonotype appeared many times. The chain employs TRBV7-8 and TRBJ2-7; D possibly corresponds to TRBD2 (5 bases). The length of the CDR3 is 17 residues. Trimming left V 0 bases short and J 1 base short, with 16 bases between. CDR1 and CDR2 (germline): SGHVS, FQNEAQ. The CDR3 coding sequence is TGTGCCAGCAGCTTAGCGCGACTTCGGGGTGGGTCCTACGAGCAGTACTTC. Its translation: CASSLARLRGGSYEQYF. The variable domain in full, completed from reference TRBV7-8 and TRBJ2-7, reads GAGVSQSPRYKVAKRGQDVALRCDPISGHVSLFWYQQALGQGPEFLTYFQNEAQLDKSGLPSDRFFAERPEGSVSTLKIQRTQQEDSAVYLCASSLARLRGGSYEQYFGPGTRLTVT.

A word on this clonotype: This may arise from a read error, as a much more abundant clone is one base away. V and J are TRBV6-5 and TRBJ2-7; 8 nucleotides match TRBD1. Germline assignment: CDR1 MNHEY and CDR2 SVGAGI. This CDR3 has 14 residues. The junction had 3 bases not matched to a gene; V was cut back by 4 bases and J by 1 base. The CDR3 is CASSFNRGSYEQYF. CDR3 coding DNA: TGTGCCAGCAGTTTTAACAGGGGGTCCTACGAGCAGTACTTC.

About this clonotype: The germline gene is not matched at one end of the junction; a read error may be the cause. The rearrangement links TRBV20-1 to TRBJ2-1; no definite D call. Per germline, CDR1 DFQATT and CDR2 SNEGSKA (reference sequence). The CDR3 covers 15 residues. The CDR3 loop is CSVRDTSRSYNEQFF. As DNA, the CDR3 is TGCAGTGTTAGAGATACGTCCCGCTCCTACAATGAGCAGTTCTTC.

This clonotype occurred a few times. The chain couples TRBV11-2 to TRBJ2-3, with TRBD2 matching 10 bases. The V gene end was trimmed by 9 bases and the J gene end by 2 bases; junction bases not matched to a gene: 11. CDR1 and CDR2 (germline): SGHAT, FQNNGV. This CDR3 is 16 amino acids long. The CDR3 nucleotides read TGTGCCAGTTCTTTTCTAGCGGGAGTTAACACAGATACGCAGTATTTT. Its protein product is CASSFLAGVNTDTQYF.

This clonotype was recorded a few times. Since the CDR3 does not end with the conserved phenylalanine or tryptophan, this likely comes from a read error. The J gene is TRBJ2-7, the V gene TRBV10-2, with 7 bases that match TRBD1. CDR3 size: 13 residues. The ends lost 9 bases at V and 8 bases at J; junction bases unmatched: 13. Germline values: CDR1 WSHSY, CDR2 SAAADI. The CDR3 loop reads CARGFGQGDKQYY. The CDR3 DNA follows: TGCGCCAGAGGGTTTGGGCAGGGGGACAAGCAGTACTAC.

This clonotype was seen a handful of times. Possible read error: a much larger clone is one base away. The chain couples TRBV6-5 to TRBJ2-4; tentatively, D is TRBD2 (6 bases). The CDR3 totals 16 residues. Germline values: CDR1 MNHEY, CDR2 SVGAGI. Trimming removed 4 bases from V and 0 bases from J, with 13 bases in between. The CDR3 nucleotides read TGTGCCAGCAGTTCCACTAGCTGTCTAGCCAAAAACATTCAGTACTTC. Protein: CASSSTSCLAKNIQYF.

This clonotype was counted ten times or more. The chain combines TRBV7-8 with TRBJ2-7; TRBD2 aligns across 9 bases. J gave up 2 bases and V 5 bases, and 10 bases lay outside the gene matches. The CDR3 contains 16 residues. CDR1 and CDR2 (germline): SGHVS, FQNEAQ. CDR3 coding DNA: TGTGCCAGCAGCCACCGACTAGCGGAGGTCACCTACGAGCAGTACTTC. It is translated as CASSHRLAEVTYEQYF. Together with reference TRBV7-8 and TRBJ2-7, the CDR3 gives the full variable domain: GAGVSQSPRYKVAKRGQDVALRCDPISGHVSLFWYQQALGQGPEFLTYFQNEAQLDKSGLPSDRFFAERPEGSVSTLKIQRTQQEDSAVYLCASSHRLAEVTYEQYFGPGTRLTVT.

Details on this clonotype: Germline is not matched at one junction end, which may reflect a read error. The chain uses TRBV28 and TRBJ2-1; 9 bases align to TRBD1. CDR3 length: 15 amino acids. CDR1 and CDR2 from the germline V gene are MDHEN and SYDVKM. CDR3 DNA: TGTGTCAGCAGTTTGGGACAGGGTACCTACGATGAGCAGTTCTTC. Its protein product is CVSSLGQGTYDEQFF.

The table lists this clonotype with a few counts. The chain uses TRBV30 and TRBJ2-5; 12 nucleotides line up with TRBD2. Trimming removed 4 bases from V and 5 bases from J; junction bases left unmatched: 17. The CDR3 is made up of 18 amino acids. Looked up from germline, CDR1 is GTSNPN and CDR2 is SVGIG (reference sequence). CDR3 coding DNA: TGTGCCTGGACCGCACTAGCGGGGGGTATTTGGTTGAGTGAGACCCAGTACTTC. It codes for CAWTALAGGIWLSETQYF.

Notes on this clonotype: A clone one base away is much larger, so this may be a read error. The J gene is TRBJ2-1, the V gene TRBV5-1; TRBD2 agrees at 9 bases. Losses at the gene ends were 4 bases for V and 3 bases for J; bases not matched to a gene: 8. The CDR3 length is 16 residues. CDR1 SGHRS and CDR2 YFSETQ come from the germline V gene. The CDR3 loop reads CASSGSGTSHYNEQFF. In DNA form, the CDR3 reads TGCGCCAGCAGCGGCTCCGGGACTAGCCACTACAATGAGCAGTTCTTC.

The V gene is TRBV20-1, the J gene TRBJ2-6; possibly TRBD2 for D (6 bases). V lost 3 bases and J 3 bases, leaving 18 bases between the germline ends. The V gene's germline CDR1 is DFQATT and CDR2 SNEGSKA (reference sequence). This CDR3 has 17 amino acids. Written as DNA, the CDR3 is TGCAGTGCTAGTAGGGACGGTGGAGGGCTTGGGGCCAACGTCCTGACTTTC. Translation: CSASRDGGGLGANVLTF.

With regard to this clonotype: Given the absence of the conserved phenylalanine or tryptophan at the CDR3 end, a read error is likely. The chain is built from TRBV4-2 and TRBJ2-2; D is undetermined. The CDR3 covers 13 residues. CDR1 LGHNA and CDR2 YNFKEQ come from the germline V gene. Written as DNA, the CDR3 is TGTGCCAGCACAGACAAGAGCACCGTGGAGCTGTTTATT. Amino acids: CASTDKSTVELFI.